These 16 T cell receptor beta chains were all obtained from the same sample, sequenced in a study of blood T cells in healthy people across ages. A sample-barcoded 5' primer and a J-beta primer mix were used in a second PCR of about 7 to 11 cycles. Each CDR3 protein gets one entry after TCRdb re-called the 5' RACE reads with MiXCR. The sample has 450,000 to 700,000 distinct CDR3 sequences; approximately 27% are singletons. Source material: blood. The receptors come from a woman aged 70 to 79 in good health.

The chain carries TRBV12-3 or TRBV12-4 and TRBJ1-2; TRBD1 matches 7 bases. With V trimmed by 10 bases and J by 2 bases, 4 bases remained unmatched. The CDR3 contains 12 residues. CDR3 in DNA: TGTGCCACCCCGACAGGGAACTATGGCTACACCTTC. It codes for CATPTGNYGYTF.

V and J are TRBV20-1 and TRBJ2-1; D is undetermined. Germline CDR1 reads DFQATT; CDR2 reads SNEGSKA (reference sequence). The CDR3 is made up of 13 amino acids. Between the trimmed V and J ends, which lost 2 bases and 8 bases, there was a span of 13 bases. CDR3 coding DNA: TGCAGTGCTAGATCTCTCCCCGCTGATGAGCAGTTCTTC. This sequence encodes CSARSLPADEQFF.

DNA for the CDR3: TGTGCCAGCAGCCTCACTCCCGGGGGCGATGGCTACACCTTC. Protein: CASSLTPGGDGYTF. The rearrangement links TRBV3-1 to TRBJ1-2; perhaps TRBD1 as D (6 bases). The CDR3 extends over 14 amino acids. The V and J ends lost 4 bases and 6 bases respectively, with 15 bases between them. Germline assignment: CDR1 LGHDT and CDR2 YNNKEL (reference sequence).

This clonotype has just a few counts. The gene calls are TRBV29-1 and TRBJ1-4; possible D gene TRBD1, 6 bases. The germline V gene encodes CDR1 SQVTM and CDR2 ANQGSEA. Trimming shortened V by 5 bases and J by 0 bases, and 13 bases separated the two germline ends. The CDR3 sequence is 15 residues long. The CDR3 region is CSVPATGATNEKLFF. CDR3 DNA: TGCAGCGTTCCGGCGACAGGAGCAACTAATGAAAAACTGTTTTTT.

This rearrangement joins TRBV20-1 to TRBJ2-1; 9 positions agree with TRBD1. Germline CDR1 DFQATT, CDR2 SNEGSKA (reference sequence). The junction had 15 bases not matched to a gene; V was cut back by 2 bases and J by 1 base. The CDR3 has 19 residues. CDR3 protein: CSARLNNRGLSLSYNEQFF. DNA of the CDR3: TGCAGTGCTAGATTAAACAACAGGGGGCTATCTTTATCCTACAATGAGCAGTTCTTC.

The chain links TRBV5-1 to TRBJ2-1, with D possibly matching TRBD1 (6 bases). The CDR3 extends over 13 amino acids. Germline V lookup: CDR1 SGHRS, CDR2 YFSETQ. Trimming left V 4 bases short and J 4 bases short, with 9 bases between. The CDR3: CASSPDRYNEQFF. The CDR3, as DNA: TGCGCCAGCAGCCCAGACAGGTACAATGAGCAGTTCTTC.

The CDR3 nucleotides are TGTGCCAGCAGCGTCCAGGGGGGGGCCTACGAGCAGTACTTC. Translation: CASSVQGGAYEQYF. This sequence joins TRBV28 and TRBJ2-7, with D tentatively TRBD1 or TRBD2 (7 bases each). The CDR3 has 14 amino acids. V was pared by 6 bases and J by 2 bases, with 14 bases between. The germline CDR1 and CDR2 sequences are MDHEN and SYDVKM. Full variable domain (remainder filled in from reference TRBV28 and TRBJ2-7): DVKVTQSSRYLVKRTGEKVFLECVQDMDHENMFWYRQDPGLGLRLIYFSYDVKMKEKGDIPEGYSVSREKKERFSLILESASTNQTSMYLCASSVQGGAYEQYFGPGTRLTVT.

This clonotype has a handful of counts. This chain joins TRBV7-2 and TRBJ2-2; D gene uncertain. Per germline, CDR1 SGHTA and CDR2 FQGNSA. The V end lost 2 bases, the J end lost 7 bases, and 2 bases lay between the germline ends. There are 11 residues in the CDR3. The CDR3 is CASSLNGELFF. Here the CDR3 DNA reads TGTGCCAGCAGCTTAAACGGGGAGCTGTTTTTT.

This clonotype was observed a few times. The J gene is TRBJ2-5, the V gene TRBV6-2 or TRBV6-3; D unclear. The J call may be wrong; the DNA end is better matched by TRBJ2-1. The CDR3 has 13 residues. Germline V gene data show CDR1 as MNHEY and CDR2 as SVGEGT. CDR3 sequence reads: CASSYSDGYEQFF. DNA for the CDR3: TGTGCCAGCAGTTACTCAGACGGGTATGAGCAGTTCTTC.

This chain joins TRBV7-2 and TRBJ2-5; possible D gene TRBD2, 6 bases. Trimming pared 1 base from V and 7 bases from J, leaving 13 bases between. The germline V gene encodes CDR1 SGHTA and CDR2 FQGNSA. The CDR3 is made up of 14 amino acids. In nucleotides, the CDR3 is TGTGCCAGCAGCTTAGTTCGAGCGGAGGGGACCCAGTACTTC. Translation: CASSLVRAEGTQYF. Complete variable domain (other parts from reference TRBV7-2 and TRBJ2-5): GAGVSQSPSNKVTEKGKDVELRCDPISGHTALYWYRQSLGQGLEFLIYFQGNSAPDKSGLPSDRFSAERTGGSVSTLTIQRTQQEDSAVYLCASSLVRAEGTQYFGPGTRLLVL.

This clonotype has more than one count but fewer than ten. The chain links TRBV29-1 to TRBJ1-2, with TRBD1 as a possible D gene (6 bases). This CDR3 contains 14 residues. The germline V gene encodes CDR1 SQVTM and CDR2 ANQGSEA. V lost 5 bases and J 0 bases, leaving 13 bases between the germline ends. This CDR3 reads CSVSRDNSNYGYTF. The CDR3 coding sequence is TGCAGCGTTTCCCGGGACAACTCTAACTATGGCTACACCTTC.

The genes are TRBV6-5 and TRBJ1-1, with D perhaps matching TRBD1 (6 bases). Germline CDR1 and CDR2: MNHEY and SVGAGI. Between the trimmed V and J ends, which lost 4 bases and 12 bases, there was a span of 21 bases. There are 14 residues in the CDR3. In DNA, the CDR3 is TGTGCCAGCAGTTCTATAACAGGGAAAGGGGGGACTTTCTTT. It specifies CASSSITGKGGTFF.

The V gene is TRBV7-6, the J gene TRBJ2-5, with a possible D match to TRBD1 (6 bases). The J call could be wrong; TRBJ2-7 is a better fit for the DNA end. The CDR3 contains 15 residues. CDR1 SGHVS and CDR2 FNYEAQ come from the germline V gene. The CDR3 region is CASSPGTREPYEQYF. The CDR3, as DNA: TGTGCCAGCAGTCCCGGGACACGCGAGCCCTACGAGCAGTACTTC.

Only a few counts were recorded for this clonotype. CDR3 DNA sequence: TGTGCCATCAGTGGCGGGACACCGGTAGGCTACACCTTC. Translated, it gives CAISGGTPVGYTF. The rearrangement links TRBV10-3 to TRBJ1-2; D possibly corresponds to TRBD1 (6 bases). Germline CDR1 reads ENHRY; CDR2 reads SYGVKD. The V end was cut by 4 bases, the J end by 8 bases, with 14 bases between. The CDR3 is made up of 13 amino acids.

This clonotype turned up a few times. The CDR3: CSASLRTGFMGELFF. For the CDR3, the DNA is TGCAGTGCTAGTCTTAGGACAGGGTTTATGGGGGAGCTGTTTTTT. J is TRBJ2-2 and V is TRBV20-1, with 8 bases lining up with TRBD1. The CDR3 contains 15 residues. CDR1 DFQATT and CDR2 SNEGSKA come from the germline V gene (reference sequence). V was pared by 3 bases and J by 8 bases, with 11 bases of the junction left unmatched.

This chain joins TRBV18 and TRBJ2-5; tentative D call: TRBD1 (5 bases). This CDR3 spans 15 amino acids. Germline V lookup: CDR1 KGHSH, CDR2 LQKENI. Trimming took 3 bases from V and 4 from J, leaving 15 bases between them. CDR3 in amino acids: CASSPQGWGGETQYF. The CDR3 nucleotides read TGTGCCAGCTCACCTCAGGGATGGGGCGGAGAGACCCAGTACTTC.